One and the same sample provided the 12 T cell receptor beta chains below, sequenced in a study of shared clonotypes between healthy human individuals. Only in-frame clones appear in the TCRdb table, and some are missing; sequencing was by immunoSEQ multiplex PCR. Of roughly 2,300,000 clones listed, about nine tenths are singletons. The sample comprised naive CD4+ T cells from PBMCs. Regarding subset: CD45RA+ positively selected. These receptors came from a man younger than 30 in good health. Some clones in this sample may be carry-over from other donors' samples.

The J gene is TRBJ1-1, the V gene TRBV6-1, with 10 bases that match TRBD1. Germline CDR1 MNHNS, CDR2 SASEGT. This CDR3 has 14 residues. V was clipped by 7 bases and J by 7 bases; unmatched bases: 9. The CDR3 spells CASTQDRGRVEAFF. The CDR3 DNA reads TGTGCCAGCACTCAGGACAGGGGGAGGGTTGAAGCTTTCTTT.

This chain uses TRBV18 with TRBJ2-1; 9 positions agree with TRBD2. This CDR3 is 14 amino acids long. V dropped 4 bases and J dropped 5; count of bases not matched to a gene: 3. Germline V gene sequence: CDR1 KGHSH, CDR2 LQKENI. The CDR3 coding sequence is TGTGCCAGCTCACTCGGACTAGCGAACAATGAGCAGTTCTTC. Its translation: CASSLGLANNEQFF.

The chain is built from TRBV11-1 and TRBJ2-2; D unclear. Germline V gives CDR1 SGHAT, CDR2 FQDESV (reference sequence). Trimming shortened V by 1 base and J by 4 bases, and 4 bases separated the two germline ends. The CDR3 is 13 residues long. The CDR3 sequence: CASSLGRTGELFF. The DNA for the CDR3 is TGTGCCAGCAGCTTAGGACGCACCGGGGAGCTGTTTTTT.

In DNA form, the CDR3 reads TGTGCCAGCAGCGCAGGGGCGGGAGCGTCCTACGAGCAGTACTTC. Its translation: CASSAGAGASYEQYF. This sequence joins TRBV7-2 and TRBJ2-7; TRBD2 is a possible D gene (7 bases). This CDR3 comprises 15 residues. The V end lost 5 bases, the J end lost 1 base, and 15 bases lay between the germline ends. The germline V gene has CDR1 SGHTA and CDR2 FQGNSA.

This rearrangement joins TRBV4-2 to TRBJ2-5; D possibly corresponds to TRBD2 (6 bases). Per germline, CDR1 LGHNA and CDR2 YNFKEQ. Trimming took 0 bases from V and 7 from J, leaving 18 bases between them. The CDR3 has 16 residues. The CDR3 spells CASSQEWLATLATQYF. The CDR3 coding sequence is TGTGCCAGCAGCCAAGAATGGCTAGCGACCTTGGCGACCCAGTACTTC.

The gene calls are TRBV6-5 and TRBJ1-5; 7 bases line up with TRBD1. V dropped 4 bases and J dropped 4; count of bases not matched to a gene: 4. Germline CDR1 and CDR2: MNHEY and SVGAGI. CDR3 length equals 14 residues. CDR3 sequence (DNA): TGTGCCAGCAGTTCCAGGGGGAGGAATCAGCCCCAGCATTTT. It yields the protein CASSSRGRNQPQHF.

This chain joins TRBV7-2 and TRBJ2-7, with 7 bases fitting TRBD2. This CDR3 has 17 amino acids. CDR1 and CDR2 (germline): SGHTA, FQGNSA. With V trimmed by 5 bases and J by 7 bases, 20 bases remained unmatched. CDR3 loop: CASSVGLVRTGPGEQYF. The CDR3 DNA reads TGTGCCAGCAGCGTAGGACTAGTCAGAACGGGCCCCGGGGAGCAGTACTTC. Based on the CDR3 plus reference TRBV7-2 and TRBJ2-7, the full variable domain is GAGVSQSPSNKVTEKGKDVELRCDPISGHTALYWYRQSLGQGLEFLIYFQGNSAPDKSGLPSDRFSAERTGGSVSTLTIQRTQQEDSAVYLCASSVGLVRTGPGEQYFGPGTRLTVT.

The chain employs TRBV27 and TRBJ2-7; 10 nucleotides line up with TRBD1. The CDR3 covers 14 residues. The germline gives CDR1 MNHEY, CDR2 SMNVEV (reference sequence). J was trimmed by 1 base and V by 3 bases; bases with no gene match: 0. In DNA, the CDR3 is TGTGCCAGCAGTTTGGACAGGGGGTCCTACGAGCAGTACTTC. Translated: CASSLDRGSYEQYF.

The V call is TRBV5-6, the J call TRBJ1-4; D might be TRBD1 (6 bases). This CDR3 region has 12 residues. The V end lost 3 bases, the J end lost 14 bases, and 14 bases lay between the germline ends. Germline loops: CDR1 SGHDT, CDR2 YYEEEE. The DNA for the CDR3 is TGTGCCAGCAGCTCCTTAGGGGGGGCGCTGTTTTTT. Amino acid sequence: CASSSLGGALFF.

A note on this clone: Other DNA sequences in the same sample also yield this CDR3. The CDR3: CASSPLAGTYNEQFF. The CDR3 nucleotides are TGTGCCAGCTCACCACTCGCGGGGACCTACAATGAGCAGTTCTTC. This chain joins TRBV18 and TRBJ2-1; a possible D gene is TRBD2 (6 bases). V was clipped by 1 base and J by 2 bases, with 9 bases between them. This CDR3 contains 15 residues. Germline values: CDR1 KGHSH, CDR2 LQKENI.

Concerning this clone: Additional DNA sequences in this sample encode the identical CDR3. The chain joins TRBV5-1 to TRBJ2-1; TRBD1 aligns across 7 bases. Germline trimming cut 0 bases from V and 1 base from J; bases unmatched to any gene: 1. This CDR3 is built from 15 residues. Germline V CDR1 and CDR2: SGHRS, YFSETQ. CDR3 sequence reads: CASSLGQGSYNEQFF. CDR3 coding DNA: TGCGCCAGCAGCTTGGGACAGGGATCCTACAATGAGCAGTTCTTC.

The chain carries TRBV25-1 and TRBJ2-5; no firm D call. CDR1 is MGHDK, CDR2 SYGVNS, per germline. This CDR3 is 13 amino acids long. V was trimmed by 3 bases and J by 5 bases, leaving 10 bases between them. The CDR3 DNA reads TGTGCCAGCAGTGAGGGTGCGCTTGAGACCCAGTACTTC. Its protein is CASSEGALETQYF.